This TCR beta chain was documented in a study of T cell responses to AZD1222 COVID-19 vaccine. In its sample, this clone was seen a few times. Its antigen is unknown. There are 14 residues in the CDR3. Germline values: CDR1 SGHDN, CDR2 FVKESK. The V gene lost 5 bases and the J gene lost 0 bases, with 8 bases spanning the gap. Repertoires were generated with immunoSEQ multiplex PCR, while TCRdb's copy carries only in-frame clones and drops some. This sample has about 140,000 clones, with roughly 92% found just once. Findings and limits, study-wide: No repertoire was sampled before or during the peak T cell response, only after it. The donors showed a predominance of white British ancestry and of females, with possible underestimation of clonal diversity. Spike-specific TCR breadth and depth went up after people got two AZD1222 doses. Reports indicate that nearly half of spike-specific TCRs are directed at unmutated variant regions.

The rearrangement joins TRBV14 to TRBJ1-3; D is undetermined. Sequenced material: peripheral blood, taken on day 0 of AZD1222 vaccination. The source is an adult in good health. This CDR3 is CASSDEFSGNTIYF. For the CDR3, the DNA is TGTGCCAGCAGCGACGAGTTCTCTGGAAACACCATATATTTT.